This TCR beta chain was identified during a study of blood T cell repertoires in COVID-19. Study at large: Spain, Italy and the United States supplied samples that represented acute and convalescent COVID-19. T cells, B-cell-depleted T cells, or PBMCs provided the cDNA or gDNA that served as material.

Profiled with immunoSEQ multiplex PCR; TCRdb holds only in-frame clones, not every one. The data show 98,000 or so clones, roughly 89% seen once. This clone appeared once. There are 15 residues in the CDR3. The V end was cut by 5 bases, the J end by 6 bases, with 18 bases between. Germline V gene sequence: CDR1 SGHRS, CDR2 YFSETQ. One Seattle source followed patients from active infection through their disease course. The gene calls are TRBV5-1 and TRBJ1-5; D is unclear. Sequenced: peripheral blood. This clonotype was sampled from a man in his fifties or sixties with COVID-19, enrolled during active disease. CDR3 residues: CASSLGLPVGQPQHF. In DNA, the CDR3 is TGCGCCAGCAGTCTCGGACTCCCGGTCGGTCAGCCCCAGCATTTT.